The subject of this entry is one T cell receptor (beta chain). At one end the junction does not follow the germline gene, possibly because of a read error. This CDR3 contains 12 residues. The germline CDR1 and CDR2 sequences are WSHSY and SAAADI. The source of the sample is a study of tumor-infiltrating lymphocytes in primary liver carcinoma. Turning to the study itself: Patients were men and women aged 30 to 69 years. Stage T1-T3 N0M0 tumors spanned about 4.2 to 10 cm.

Unsorted bulk tissue, about 19-31 mg of it, served as the source for co-extraction of RNA and DNA. Patients underwent resection of primary liver carcinoma. Using a constant-region primer together with ProtoScript II reverse transcriptase, TCR beta cDNA was made from around 500 ng of total RNA. Slightly modified ARM-PCR with three nested multiplex PCR rounds yielded TCR beta libraries. For roughly 10 cycles apiece, the opening two PCR rounds ran with TRBV1-TRBV30 forward primers and a C-beta reverse primer. TCRdb re-analysed the multiplex PCR reads in MiXCR, keeping a single row per CDR3 protein. Of some 180,000 distinct CDR3 sequences listed, roughly 80% are singletons.

The receptor was derived from a man aged 35 to 55 with primary liver carcinoma and hepatitis B virus infection. The chain links TRBV10-2 to TRBJ1-1; no clear D. What was sequenced was tumor tissue from primary liver carcinoma. Here the CDR3 DNA reads TGCGCCAACAGTCAGCGGAACACTGAAGGTTTCTTT. Residues: CANSQRNTEGFF.